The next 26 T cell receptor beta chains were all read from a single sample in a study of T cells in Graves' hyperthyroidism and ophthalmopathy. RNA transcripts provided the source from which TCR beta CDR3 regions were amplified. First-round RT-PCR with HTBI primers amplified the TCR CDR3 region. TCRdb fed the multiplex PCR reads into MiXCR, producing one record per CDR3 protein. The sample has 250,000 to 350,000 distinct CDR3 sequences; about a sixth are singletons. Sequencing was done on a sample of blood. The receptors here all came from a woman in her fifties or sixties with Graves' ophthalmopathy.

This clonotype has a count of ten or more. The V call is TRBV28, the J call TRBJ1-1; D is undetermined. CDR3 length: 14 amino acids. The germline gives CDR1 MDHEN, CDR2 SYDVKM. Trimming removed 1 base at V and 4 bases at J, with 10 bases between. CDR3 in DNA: TGTGCCAGCAGTTTATTTGGGTTCGCCACTGAAGCTTTCTTT. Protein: CASSLFGFATEAFF.

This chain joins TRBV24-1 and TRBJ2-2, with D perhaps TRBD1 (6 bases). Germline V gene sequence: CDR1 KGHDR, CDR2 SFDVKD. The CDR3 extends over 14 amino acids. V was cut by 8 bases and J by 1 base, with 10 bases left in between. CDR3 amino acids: CATMGAGNTGELFF. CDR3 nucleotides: TGTGCCACCATGGGGGCTGGGAACACCGGGGAGCTGTTTTTT.

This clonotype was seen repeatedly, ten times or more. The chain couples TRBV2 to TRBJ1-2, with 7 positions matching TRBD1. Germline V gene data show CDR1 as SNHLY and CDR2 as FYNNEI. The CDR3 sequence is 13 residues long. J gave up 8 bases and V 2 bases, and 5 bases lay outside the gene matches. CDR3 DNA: TGTGCCAGCAGTGAAAAGGGGGCTTGGGGCTACACCTTC. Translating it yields CASSEKGAWGYTF.

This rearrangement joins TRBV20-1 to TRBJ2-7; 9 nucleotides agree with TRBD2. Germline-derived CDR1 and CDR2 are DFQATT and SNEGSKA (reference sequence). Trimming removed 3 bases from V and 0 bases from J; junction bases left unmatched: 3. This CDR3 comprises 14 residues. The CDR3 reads CSARGTSRSYEQYF. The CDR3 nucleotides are TGCAGTGCTAGGGGGACTAGCCGCTCCTACGAGCAGTACTTC.

As DNA, the CDR3 is TGCGCCAGCAGCACGGGACAACGAAACTACGAGCAGTACTTC. It translates to CASSTGQRNYEQYF. The gene calls are TRBV4-1 and TRBJ2-7; D may be TRBD1 (6 bases). The CDR3 covers 14 residues. V was cut by 5 bases and J by 3 bases, with 14 bases left in between. Per the germline V gene, CDR1 is MGHRA and CDR2 is YSYEKL.

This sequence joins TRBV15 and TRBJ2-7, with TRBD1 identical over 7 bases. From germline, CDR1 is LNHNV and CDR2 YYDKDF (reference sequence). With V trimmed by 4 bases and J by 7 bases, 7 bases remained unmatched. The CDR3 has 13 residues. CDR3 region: CATSTDRVGEQYF. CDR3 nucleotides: TGTGCCACCAGCACAGACAGGGTGGGAGAGCAGTACTTC.

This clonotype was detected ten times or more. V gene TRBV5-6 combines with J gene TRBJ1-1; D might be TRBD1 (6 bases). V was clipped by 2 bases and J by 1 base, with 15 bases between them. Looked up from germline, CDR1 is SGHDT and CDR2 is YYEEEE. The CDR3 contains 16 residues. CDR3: CASSFRGAGRNTEAFF. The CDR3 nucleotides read TGTGCCAGCAGCTTCAGGGGCGCAGGGCGGAACACTGAAGCTTTCTTT. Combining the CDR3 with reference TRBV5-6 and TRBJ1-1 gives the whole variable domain DAGVTQSPTHLIKTRGQQVTLRCSPKSGHDTVSWYQQALGQGPQFIFQYYEEEERQRGNFPDRFSGHQFPNYSSELNVNALLLGDSALYLCASSFRGAGRNTEAFFGQGTRLTVV.

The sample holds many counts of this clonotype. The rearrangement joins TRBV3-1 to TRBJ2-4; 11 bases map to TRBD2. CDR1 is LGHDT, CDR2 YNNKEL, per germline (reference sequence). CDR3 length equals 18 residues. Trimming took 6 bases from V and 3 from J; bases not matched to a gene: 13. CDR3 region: CASSRLAGNGLNKNIQYF. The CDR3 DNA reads TGTGCCAGCAGTCGACTAGCGGGAAACGGTCTTAACAAAAACATTCAGTACTTC.

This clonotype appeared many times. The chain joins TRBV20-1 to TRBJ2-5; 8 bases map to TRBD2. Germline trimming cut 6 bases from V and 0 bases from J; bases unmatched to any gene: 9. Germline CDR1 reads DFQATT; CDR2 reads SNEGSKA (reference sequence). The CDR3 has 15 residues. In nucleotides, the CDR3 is TGCAGTGCCCCTCCCGGGGGGGCGTACCAAGAGACCCAGTACTTC. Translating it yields CSAPPGGAYQETQYF.

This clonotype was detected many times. The CDR3 nucleotides are TGCAGTGCTAGAGACCGGGCGGGAGGCTACGAGCAGTACTTC. It yields the protein CSARDRAGGYEQYF. The V call is TRBV20-1, the J call TRBJ2-7, with 8 bases that match TRBD2. The CDR3 consists of 14 residues. The junction had 4 bases not matched to a gene; V was cut back by 0 bases and J by 3 bases. Germline assignment: CDR1 DFQATT and CDR2 SNEGSKA (reference sequence).

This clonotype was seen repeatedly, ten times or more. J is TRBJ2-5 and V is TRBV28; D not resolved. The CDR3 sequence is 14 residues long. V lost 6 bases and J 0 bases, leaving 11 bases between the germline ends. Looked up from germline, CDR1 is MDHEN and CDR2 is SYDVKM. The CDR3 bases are TGTGCCAGCAGCCGACACCCGTACCAAGAGACCCAGTACTTC. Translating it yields CASSRHPYQETQYF.

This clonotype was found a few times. The CDR3 region is CASSQDLLRGRGYGYTF. Here the CDR3 DNA reads TGTGCCAGCAGCCAAGATCTGTTAAGGGGCAGAGGTTATGGCTACACCTTC. This chain links TRBV7-9 with TRBJ1-2; D possibly corresponds to TRBD1 (5 bases). Per the germline V gene, CDR1 is SEHNR and CDR2 is FQNEAQ (reference sequence). Trimming left V 5 bases short and J 5 bases short, with 24 bases between. The CDR3 extends over 17 amino acids.

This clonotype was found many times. CDR3 loop: CASSLDGYNQPQHF. Here the CDR3 DNA reads TGTGCCAGCAGCCTAGACGGGTACAATCAGCCCCAGCATTTT. The chain combines TRBV7-2 with TRBJ1-5; D is undetermined. CDR1 and CDR2 from the germline V gene are SGHTA and FQGNSA. CDR3 size: 14 residues. Trimming removed 5 bases at V and 3 bases at J, with 11 bases between.

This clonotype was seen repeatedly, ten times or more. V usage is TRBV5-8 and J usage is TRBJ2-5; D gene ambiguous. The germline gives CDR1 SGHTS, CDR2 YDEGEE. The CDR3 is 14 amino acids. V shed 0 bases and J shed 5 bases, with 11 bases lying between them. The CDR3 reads CASSLASGGETQYF. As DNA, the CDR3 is TGTGCCAGCAGCTTGGCTTCAGGTGGGGAGACCCAGTACTTC.

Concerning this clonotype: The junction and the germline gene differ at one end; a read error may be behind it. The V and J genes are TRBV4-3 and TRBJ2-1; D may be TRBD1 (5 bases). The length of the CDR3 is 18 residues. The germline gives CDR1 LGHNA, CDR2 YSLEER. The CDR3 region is CAGSQDSARQSSYNEQFF. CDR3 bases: TGCGCCGGCAGCCAAGATTCGGCCAGACAGAGCTCCTACAATGAGCAGTTCTTC.

CDR3 sequence: CAIYSPNTGELFF. CDR3 DNA: TGTGCCATCTATAGCCCGAACACCGGGGAGCTGTTTTTT. The chain combines TRBV7-8 with TRBJ2-2; D remains unclear. CDR3 length: 13 residues. Trimming took off 10 bases at V and 0 bases at J, with 9 bases between the two ends. CDR1 and CDR2 from the germline V gene are SGHVS and FQNEAQ. The complete variable domain, with remaining parts taken from reference TRBV7-8 and TRBJ2-2, reads GAGVSQSPRYKVAKRGQDVALRCDPISGHVSLFWYQQALGQGPEFLTYFQNEAQLDKSGLPSDRFFAERPEGSVSTLKIQRTQQEDSAVYLCAIYSPNTGELFFGEGSRLTVL.

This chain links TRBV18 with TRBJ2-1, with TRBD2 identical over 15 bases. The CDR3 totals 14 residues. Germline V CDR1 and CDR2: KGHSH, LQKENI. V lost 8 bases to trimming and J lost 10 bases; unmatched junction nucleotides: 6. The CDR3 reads CASPRTSGRGEQFF. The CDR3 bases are TGTGCCAGCCCTCGGACTAGCGGGAGGGGGGAGCAGTTCTTC.

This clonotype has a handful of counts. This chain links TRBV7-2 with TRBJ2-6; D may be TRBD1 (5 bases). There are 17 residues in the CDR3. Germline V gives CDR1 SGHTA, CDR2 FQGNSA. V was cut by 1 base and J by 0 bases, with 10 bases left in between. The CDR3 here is CASSLGQRVSGANVLTF. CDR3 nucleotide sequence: TGTGCCAGCAGCTTAGGACAGAGAGTCTCTGGGGCCAACGTCCTGACTTTC.

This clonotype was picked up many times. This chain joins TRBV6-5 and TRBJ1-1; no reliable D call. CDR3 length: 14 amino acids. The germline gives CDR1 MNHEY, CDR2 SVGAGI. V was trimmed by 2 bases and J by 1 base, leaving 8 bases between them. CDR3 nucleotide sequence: TGTGCCAGCAGTTACCTCCAGCGGAACACTGAAGCTTTCTTT. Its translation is CASSYLQRNTEAFF.

CDR3 in amino acids: CASSSGTGAGNTEAFF. The CDR3 DNA is TGTGCCAGCAGCTCCGGGACAGGGGCAGGGAACACTGAAGCTTTCTTT. This chain connects TRBV11-2 to TRBJ1-1; 10 bases line up with TRBD1. Germline trimming cut 4 bases from V and 1 base from J; bases unmatched to any gene: 6. This CDR3 has 16 residues. The germline V gene encodes CDR1 SGHAT and CDR2 FQNNGV.

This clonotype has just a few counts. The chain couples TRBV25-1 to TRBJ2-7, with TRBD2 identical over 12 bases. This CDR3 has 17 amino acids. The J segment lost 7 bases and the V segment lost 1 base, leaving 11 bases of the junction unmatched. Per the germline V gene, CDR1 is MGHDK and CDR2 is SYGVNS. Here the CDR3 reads CASSESKRLAGVGEQYF. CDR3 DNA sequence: TGTGCCAGCAGTGAATCCAAGAGACTAGCGGGAGTGGGTGAGCAGTACTTC.

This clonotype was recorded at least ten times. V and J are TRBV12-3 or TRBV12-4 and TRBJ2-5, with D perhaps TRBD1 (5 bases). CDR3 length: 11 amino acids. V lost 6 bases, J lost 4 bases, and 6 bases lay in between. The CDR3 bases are TGTGCCAGCAGCACAGGAGAGACCCAGTACTTC. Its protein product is CASSTGETQYF.

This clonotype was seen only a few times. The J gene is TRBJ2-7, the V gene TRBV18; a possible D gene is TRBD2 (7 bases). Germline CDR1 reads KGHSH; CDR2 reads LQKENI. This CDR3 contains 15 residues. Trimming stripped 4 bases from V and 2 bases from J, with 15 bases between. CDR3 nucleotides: TGTGCCAGCTCACTAGGGAAGGGGGGGACCTACGAGCAGTACTTC. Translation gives CASSLGKGGTYEQYF.

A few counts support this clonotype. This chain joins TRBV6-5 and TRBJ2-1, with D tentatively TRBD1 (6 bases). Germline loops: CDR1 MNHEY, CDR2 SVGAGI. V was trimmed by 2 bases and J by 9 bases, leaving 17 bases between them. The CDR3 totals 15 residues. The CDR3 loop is CASSYRTQGVTEQFF. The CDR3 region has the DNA TGTGCCAGCAGTTACCGGACACAGGGTGTCACTGAGCAGTTCTTC.

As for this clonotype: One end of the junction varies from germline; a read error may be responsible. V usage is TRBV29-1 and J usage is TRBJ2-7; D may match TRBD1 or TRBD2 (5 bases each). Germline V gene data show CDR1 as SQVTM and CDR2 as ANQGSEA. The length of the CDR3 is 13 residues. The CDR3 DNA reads TGCAGCGCTGAAACAGGAGGAAGGGGCGAGCAGTACTTC. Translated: CSAETGGRGEQYF.

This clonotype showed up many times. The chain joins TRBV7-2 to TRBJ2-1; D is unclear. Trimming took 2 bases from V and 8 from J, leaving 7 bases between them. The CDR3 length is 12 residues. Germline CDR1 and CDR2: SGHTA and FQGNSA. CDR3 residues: CASSLMGYEQFF. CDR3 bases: TGTGCCAGCAGCTTAATGGGGTATGAGCAGTTCTTC. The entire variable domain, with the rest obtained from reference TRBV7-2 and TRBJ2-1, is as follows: GAGVSQSPSNKVTEKGKDVELRCDPISGHTALYWYRQSLGQGLEFLIYFQGNSAPDKSGLPSDRFSAERTGGSVSTLTIQRTQQEDSAVYLCASSLMGYEQFFGPGTRLTVL.